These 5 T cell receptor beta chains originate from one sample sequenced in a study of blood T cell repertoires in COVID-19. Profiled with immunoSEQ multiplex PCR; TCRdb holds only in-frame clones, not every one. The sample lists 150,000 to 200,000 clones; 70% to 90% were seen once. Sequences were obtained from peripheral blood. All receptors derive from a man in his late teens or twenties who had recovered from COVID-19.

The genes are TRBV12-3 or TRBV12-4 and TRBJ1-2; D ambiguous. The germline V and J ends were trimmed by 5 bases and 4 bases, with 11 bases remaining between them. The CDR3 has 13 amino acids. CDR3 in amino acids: CASSPHGGYGYTF. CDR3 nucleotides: TGTGCCAGCAGTCCCCACGGTGGCTATGGCTACACCTTC.

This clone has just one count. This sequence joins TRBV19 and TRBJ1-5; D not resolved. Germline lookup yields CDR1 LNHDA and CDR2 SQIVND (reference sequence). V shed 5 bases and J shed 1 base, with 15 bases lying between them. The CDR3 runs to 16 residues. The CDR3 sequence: CASSPGGLMSNQPQHF. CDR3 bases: TGTGCCAGTAGTCCCGGAGGACTGATGAGCAATCAGCCCCAGCATTTT.

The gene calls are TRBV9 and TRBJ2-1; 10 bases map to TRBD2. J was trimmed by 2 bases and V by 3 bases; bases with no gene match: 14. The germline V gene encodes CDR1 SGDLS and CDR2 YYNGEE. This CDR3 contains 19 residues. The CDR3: CASSDLGTSVRGPYNEQFF. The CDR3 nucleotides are TGTGCCAGCAGCGACCTTGGGACTAGCGTCCGGGGGCCCTACAATGAGCAGTTCTTC.

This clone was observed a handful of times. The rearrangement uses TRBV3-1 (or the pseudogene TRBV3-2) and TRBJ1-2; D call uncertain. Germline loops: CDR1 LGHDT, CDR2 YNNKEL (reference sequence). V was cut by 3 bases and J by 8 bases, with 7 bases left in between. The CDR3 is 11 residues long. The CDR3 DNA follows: TGTGCCAGCAGCCACGCCGGGGGCTACACCTTC. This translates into CASSHAGGYTF.

CDR3 in amino acids: CATSRGAILNTEAFF. For the CDR3, the DNA is TGTGCCACCAGCAGAGGGGCCATATTGAACACTGAAGCTTTCTTT. This chain connects TRBV15 to TRBJ1-1; D remains unclear. CDR3 length: 15 residues. The V gene's germline CDR1 is LNHNV and CDR2 YYDKDF (reference sequence). The ends were cut back, 1 base at V and 0 bases at J, with 9 bases in the middle.